The rows below give T cell receptor beta chains drawn from one sample of a study of OX40 agonist ivuxolimab in advanced cancers. Sequenced by immunoSEQ multiplex PCR; TCRdb stores in-frame clones only, minus some. The sample gives about 70,000 clones, 78% of which show up once; around 5% is in the top ten. This specimen consisted of CD4+ or CD8+ T cells sorted from blood, obtained in a trial of the OX40 agonist ivuxolimab. The receptors derive from an adult with an advanced solid tumor such as melanoma, head and neck, liver or kidney cancer. The CDR3 runs from the conserved cysteine through the conserved F or W. D genes are given only for firm matches. Clone size is shown for a subset of rows, as once, few, many or a class of expanded clone.

>TRBD1|NA|TRBV30|TRBJ1-2
CAWSVLGRGRSGYTF
TGTGCCTGGAGTGTATTGGGCAGGGGGCGGTCTGGCTACACCTTC
>NA|NA|TRBV19|TRBJ1-5
CASSIQGPVSNQPQHF
TGTGCCAGTAGTATCCAGGGCCCAGTTAGCAATCAGCCCCAGCATTTT
>TRBD2|NA|TRBV25-1|TRBJ2-2
CASTRGGHTGELFF
TGTGCCAGCACCCGCGGGGGGCACACCGGGGAGCTGTTTTTT
>NA|NA|TRBV2|TRBJ2-6
CASSRLGASGANVLTF
TGTGCCAGCAGCCGACTGGGGGCCTCTGGGGCCAACGTCCTGACTTTC
>TRBD2|NA|TRBV13|TRBJ2-7
CASSLQGTGGVEQYF
TGTGCCAGCAGCTTACAAGGCACGGGGGGGGTCGAGCAGTACTTC
>NA|NA|TRBV11-2|TRBJ2-1
CASSPRGYEQFF
TGTGCCAGCAGCCCTCGGGGGTATGAGCAGTTCTTC
>NA|NA|TRBV5-4|TRBJ2-1
CASSWQGNNEQFF
TGTGCCAGCAGCTGGCAGGGTAACAATGAGCAGTTCTTC
>TRBD1|NA|TRBV5-1|TRBJ1-2
CASSWGTGNYGYTF
TGCGCCAGCAGCTGGGGGACAGGAAACTATGGCTACACCTTC
>NA|NA|TRBV5-6|TRBJ2-1
CASGKGYNEQFF
TGTGCCAGCGGGAAGGGCTACAATGAGCAGTTCTTC
>NA|NA|TRBV2|TRBJ2-5
CASSQGLQETQYF
TGTGCCAGCAGTCAGGGCCTGCAAGAGACCCAGTACTTC
>NA|NA|TRBV6-5|TRBJ2-1
CASSDSLGREQFF
TGTGCCAGCAGTGACTCCCTTGGACGCGAGCAGTTCTTC
>TRBD1|NA|TRBV2|TRBJ1-1
CASRPGQVSEAFF
TGTGCCAGCAGACCCGGACAGGTTTCTGAAGCTTTCTTT
>NA|NA|TRBV6-5|TRBJ2-1
CASNSPGYNEQFF
TGTGCCAGCAACTCTCCGGGGTACAATGAGCAGTTCTTC
>NA|NA|TRBV27|TRBJ2-5
CASSFLATLGETQYF
TGTGCCAGCAGTTTTCTTGCGACTTTGGGAGAGACCCAGTACTTC
>NA|NA|TRBV7-8|TRBJ2-2
CASSPPLRPPRELFF
TGTGCCAGCAGCCCGCCTCTGAGGCCTCCGAGGGAGCTGTTTTTT
>NA|NA|TRBV7-2|TRBJ2-3
CASSLAGPGAADTQYF
TGTGCCAGCAGCTTAGCGGGTCCGGGGGCGGCAGATACGCAGTATTTT
>NA|NA|TRBV6-5|TRBJ1-2
CASSRKQGSYGYTF
TGTGCCAGCAGCCGGAAACAGGGAAGCTATGGCTACACCTTC
>NA|NA|TRBV5-1|TRBJ1-1
CASSLTLRKAFF
TGCGCCAGCAGCTTGACCCTCCGGAAGGCTTTCTTT
>NA|NA|TRBV21-1|TRBJ2-3
CASSKAGDRGTDTQYF
TGTGCCAGCAGCAAAGCTGGGGATCGTGGCACAGATACGCAGTATTTT
>TRBD2|NA|TRBV7-6|TRBJ2-7
CASSPALSGRAYGQYF
TGTGCCAGCAGCCCAGCTTTAAGCGGGAGGGCCTACGGGCAGTACTTC
>NA|once|TRBV6-6|TRBJ2-6
CASSSSTGPGANVLTF
TGTGCCAGCAGCTCCTCTACAGGGCCTGGGGCCAACGTCCTGACTTTC
>NA|NA|TRBV4-3|TRBJ1-5
CASSQGGVRQGNQPQHF
TGCGCCAGCAGCCAAGGGGGGGTCAGGCAGGGCAATCAGCCCCAGCATTTT
>TRBD1|NA|TRBV7-6|TRBJ1-1
CASSLGGTGGTEAFF
TGTGCCAGCAGCTTAGGAGGGACAGGGGGCACTGAAGCTTTCTTT
>TRBD2|NA|TRBV30|TRBJ2-2
CAWSVVREAGELFF
TGTGCCTGGAGTGTAGTGCGGGAGGCGGGGGAGCTGTTTTTT
>NA|NA|TRBV27|TRBJ1-5
CASRVRGEGQPQHF
TGTGCCAGCAGGGTACGTGGGGAGGGACAGCCCCAGCATTTT
>TRBD1|NA|TRBV10-3|TRBJ1-2
CAISSVPGQGSGGYTF
TGTGCCATCAGTTCTGTCCCGGGACAGGGCTCGGGGGGCTACACCTTC
>TRBD2|NA|TRBV19|TRBJ2-1
CASSIKGLAGVSYNEQFF
TGTGCCAGTAGTATCAAGGGACTAGCGGGAGTCTCCTACAATGAGCAGTTCTTC
>TRBD2|NA|TRBV13|TRBJ2-7
CASSSLAGNPYEQYF
TGTGCCAGCAGTTCCCTAGCGGGAAATCCCTACGAGCAGTACTTC